This record looks at one TCR beta chain sequence and its context. MiXCR, run by TCRdb on the 5' RACE reads, gives a single entry per CDR3 protein. The table shows just over 350,000 distinct CDR3 sequences, with about an eighth occurring only once. Germline CDR1 SGHNT, CDR2 YYREEE (reference sequence). Trimming removed 4 bases at V and 4 bases at J, with 15 bases between. The CDR3 consists of 14 residues. This record belongs to a study of T-cell memory formation after mild COVID-19. This clonotype originated in a man between 18 and 35 years old who had mild COVID-19 (a few samples of this study predate the infection). Cell type and time point are not known. Sequencing was performed on PBMCs or a T cell subset sorted from them (not recorded which). The genes are TRBV5-4 and TRBJ2-7, with D perhaps assigned TRBD1 or TRBD2 (5 bases each). Written as DNA, the CDR3 is TGTGCCAGCAGCGTCCGGGACGGCCGTTACGAGCAGTACGTC. Its protein product is CASSVRDGRYEQYV.